Listed below are T cell receptor beta chains from one sample, sequenced in a study of T-cell reconstitution after alpha-beta-depleted transplantation in children. TCRdb fed the PCR reads into MiXCR, producing one record per CDR3 protein. The sample contains around 500,000 distinct CDR3 sequences, approximately 13% of which appear only once. Source: PBMCs from the stem cell graft donor, taken from the stem cell graft. The source of these receptors is a human donor who donated a stem cell graft to a child with combined immunodeficiency. CDR3s include the opening cysteine and the closing phenylalanine or tryptophan. The D gene is left open where the match is weak. Clone size, where shown, is once, few, many, or a class for clones that have expanded.

cdr3_length: 17; j_call: TRBJ2-7; v_call: TRBV7-9; d_call: TRBD1; clone_size: NA; cdr3_aa: CASSFYRGRLTPHEQYF; cdr3_nt: TGTGCCAGCAGCTTTTACAGGGGGCGCTTAACTCCCCACGAGCAGTACTTC
cdr3_length: 13; j_call: TRBJ2-1; v_call: TRBV4-1; d_call: NA; clone_size: NA; cdr3_aa: CASSQGQSNEQFF; cdr3_nt: TGCGCCAGCAGCCAAGGCCAGTCGAATGAGCAGTTCTTC
cdr3_length: 17; j_call: TRBJ2-1; v_call: TRBV10-3; d_call: NA; clone_size: few; cdr3_aa: CAISEFIGAGQKNEQFF; cdr3_nt: TGTGCCATCAGTGAGTTTATTGGGGCGGGACAGAAAAATGAGCAGTTCTTC
cdr3_length: 18; j_call: TRBJ2-1; v_call: TRBV6-2/TRBV6-3; d_call: TRBD2; clone_size: many; cdr3_aa: CASSYSNLAGATYNEQFF; cdr3_nt: TGTGCCAGCAGCTACTCAAATTTAGCGGGAGCCACCTACAATGAGCAGTTCTTC
cdr3_length: 16; j_call: TRBJ2-5; v_call: TRBV5-6; d_call: NA; clone_size: NA; cdr3_aa: CASSPAMIWIQETQYF; cdr3_nt: TGTGCCAGCAGCCCTGCAATGATATGGATCCAAGAGACCCAGTACTTC
cdr3_length: 15; j_call: TRBJ2-5; v_call: TRBV29-1; d_call: TRBD2; clone_size: many; cdr3_aa: CSVVRAGGRRETQYF; cdr3_nt: TGCAGCGTTGTAAGGGCGGGGGGGCGACGAGAGACCCAGTACTTC
cdr3_length: 14; j_call: TRBJ2-1; v_call: TRBV6-1; d_call: TRBD1; clone_size: many; cdr3_aa: CASSVHRGTYEQFF; cdr3_nt: TGTGCCAGCAGTGTACACAGGGGGACCTATGAGCAGTTCTTC
cdr3_length: 17; j_call: TRBJ2-2; v_call: TRBV11-2; d_call: TRBD2; clone_size: few; cdr3_aa: CASSLERLAANTGELFF; cdr3_nt: TGTGCCAGCAGCTTAGAAAGGCTAGCGGCAAACACCGGGGAGCTGTTTTTT
cdr3_length: 15; j_call: TRBJ2-2; v_call: TRBV12-3/TRBV12-4; d_call: NA; clone_size: many; cdr3_aa: CASSLAHRNTGELFF; cdr3_nt: TGTGCCAGCAGTTTAGCGCACAGGAACACCGGGGAGCTGTTTTTT
cdr3_length: 14; j_call: TRBJ1-1; v_call: TRBV9; d_call: NA; clone_size: few; cdr3_aa: CASSVEGQNTEAFF; cdr3_nt: TGTGCCAGCAGCGTAGAGGGACAGAACACTGAAGCTTTCTTT
cdr3_length: 15; j_call: TRBJ2-1; v_call: TRBV4-1; d_call: TRBD2; clone_size: many; cdr3_aa: CASSQGLAGIGEQFF; cdr3_nt: TGCGCCAGCAGCCAAGGACTAGCGGGGATAGGTGAGCAGTTCTTC
cdr3_length: 15; j_call: TRBJ1-1; v_call: TRBV9; d_call: NA; clone_size: NA; cdr3_aa: CASERGRARNTEAFF; cdr3_nt: TGTGCCAGCGAACGAGGCAGGGCGAGGAACACTGAAGCTTTCTTT
cdr3_length: 15; j_call: TRBJ2-1; v_call: TRBV6-5; d_call: TRBD2; clone_size: few; cdr3_aa: CASSLSSGIGNEQFF; cdr3_nt: TGTGCCAGCAGTTTATCTAGCGGGATAGGCAATGAGCAGTTCTTC
cdr3_length: 13; j_call: TRBJ1-6; v_call: TRBV6-2/TRBV6-3; d_call: NA; clone_size: few; cdr3_aa: CASSYRDNSPLHF; cdr3_nt: TGTGCCAGCAGTTACAGGGATAATTCACCCCTCCACTTT
cdr3_length: 16; j_call: TRBJ2-2; v_call: TRBV4-1; d_call: NA; clone_size: many; cdr3_aa: CASSQDGRGARGELFF; cdr3_nt: TGCGCCAGCAGCCAAGATGGTCGTGGCGCACGAGGGGAGCTGTTTTTT
cdr3_length: 13; j_call: TRBJ2-1; v_call: TRBV6-6; d_call: TRBD2; clone_size: few; cdr3_aa: CATAGGQYNEQFF; cdr3_nt: TGTGCCACCGCGGGGGGCCAGTACAATGAGCAGTTCTTC
cdr3_length: 14; j_call: TRBJ1-5; v_call: TRBV6-5; d_call: NA; clone_size: NA; cdr3_aa: CASSYSEGGQPQHF; cdr3_nt: TGTGCCAGCAGTTACTCGGAGGGAGGCCAGCCCCAGCATTTT
cdr3_length: 14; j_call: TRBJ1-2; v_call: TRBV5-1; d_call: NA; clone_size: few; cdr3_aa: CASSWGSPRDGYTF; cdr3_nt: TGCGCCAGCAGCTGGGGGTCTCCAAGGGATGGCTACACCTTC
cdr3_length: 13; j_call: TRBJ2-1; v_call: TRBV7-8; d_call: NA; clone_size: many; cdr3_aa: CATIGGYGNEQFF; cdr3_nt: TGTGCCACGATAGGGGGGTACGGCAATGAGCAGTTCTTC
cdr3_length: 15; j_call: TRBJ2-1; v_call: TRBV4-3; d_call: TRBD1; clone_size: NA; cdr3_aa: CASGRDRGRLNEQFF; cdr3_nt: TGCGCCAGCGGCCGGGACAGGGGGCGCTTAAATGAGCAGTTCTTC
cdr3_length: 16; j_call: TRBJ2-5; v_call: TRBV12-3/TRBV12-4; d_call: TRBD1; clone_size: few; cdr3_aa: CASALWDRGREETQYF; cdr3_nt: TGTGCCAGCGCCCTATGGGACAGGGGGCGCGAAGAGACCCAGTACTTC
cdr3_length: 16; j_call: TRBJ2-1; v_call: TRBV5-1; d_call: NA; clone_size: many; cdr3_aa: CASSLDGGALYNEQFF; cdr3_nt: TGCGCCAGCAGCTTGGACGGCGGAGCGCTCTACAATGAGCAGTTCTTC
cdr3_length: 14; j_call: TRBJ1-1; v_call: TRBV12-3/TRBV12-4; d_call: NA; clone_size: few; cdr3_aa: CASSFGTVNTEAFF; cdr3_nt: TGTGCCAGCAGTTTTGGCACGGTGAACACTGAAGCTTTCTTT
cdr3_length: 11; j_call: TRBJ2-1; v_call: TRBV24-1; d_call: NA; clone_size: few; cdr3_aa: CATSDSNEQFF; cdr3_nt: TGTGCCACCAGTGATTCCAATGAGCAGTTCTTC
cdr3_length: 17; j_call: TRBJ1-5; v_call: TRBV5-4; d_call: NA; clone_size: NA; cdr3_aa: CASSLATGIGSNQPQHF; cdr3_nt: TGTGCCAGCAGCTTGGCCACAGGGATAGGTAGCAATCAGCCCCAGCATTTT
cdr3_length: 15; j_call: TRBJ1-6; v_call: TRBV9; d_call: TRBD1; clone_size: many; cdr3_aa: CASSVGTANNSPLHF; cdr3_nt: TGTGCCAGCAGCGTTGGGACAGCTAATAATTCACCCCTCCACTTT
cdr3_length: 15; j_call: TRBJ2-3; v_call: TRBV12-3/TRBV12-4; d_call: NA; clone_size: NA; cdr3_aa: CASSFLAAYTDTQYF; cdr3_nt: TGTGCCAGCAGTTTCCTGGCGGCCTACACAGATACGCAGTATTTT
cdr3_length: 14; j_call: TRBJ2-1; v_call: TRBV12-3/TRBV12-4; d_call: NA; clone_size: many; cdr3_aa: CASSFAGTYNEQFF; cdr3_nt: TGTGCCAGCAGTTTCGCGGGTACCTACAATGAGCAGTTCTTC
cdr3_length: 17; j_call: TRBJ2-2; v_call: TRBV10-3; d_call: TRBD2; clone_size: few; cdr3_aa: CAISEFPSGTNTGELFF; cdr3_nt: TGTGCCATCAGTGAGTTCCCTAGCGGGACGAACACCGGGGAGCTGTTTTTT
cdr3_length: 13; j_call: TRBJ2-2; v_call: TRBV9; d_call: NA; clone_size: many; cdr3_aa: CASSPGVSGELFF; cdr3_nt: TGTGCCAGCAGCCCCGGGGTGTCCGGGGAGCTGTTTTTT
cdr3_length: 16; j_call: TRBJ2-5; v_call: TRBV18; d_call: TRBD1; clone_size: NA; cdr3_aa: CASSPPSAYRGETQYF; cdr3_nt: TGTGCCAGCTCACCACCTTCGGCCTACAGGGGAGAGACCCAGTACTTC
cdr3_length: 16; j_call: TRBJ2-2; v_call: TRBV28; d_call: NA; clone_size: few; cdr3_aa: CASSPSGGLPTGELFF; cdr3_nt: TGTGCCAGCAGTCCCTCCGGGGGCTTGCCGACCGGGGAGCTGTTTTTT
cdr3_length: 18; j_call: TRBJ2-3; v_call: TRBV11-2; d_call: TRBD2; clone_size: NA; cdr3_aa: CASSPGRASSFWTDTQYF; cdr3_nt: TGTGCCAGCAGCCCAGGGAGGGCCTCTAGCTTTTGGACAGATACGCAGTATTTT
cdr3_length: 13; j_call: TRBJ1-1; v_call: TRBV12-3/TRBV12-4; d_call: NA; clone_size: NA; cdr3_aa: CASSGGQNTEAFF; cdr3_nt: TGTGCCAGCAGCGGGGGACAGAACACTGAAGCTTTCTTT
cdr3_length: 14; j_call: TRBJ2-7; v_call: TRBV29-1; d_call: TRBD1; clone_size: many; cdr3_aa: CSVSPTGGPYEQYF; cdr3_nt: TGCAGCGTTAGCCCCACAGGGGGCCCCTACGAGCAGTACTTC
cdr3_length: 18; j_call: TRBJ2-2; v_call: TRBV6-5; d_call: NA; clone_size: few; cdr3_aa: CASSYPPWPGPNTGELFF; cdr3_nt: TGTGCCAGCAGTTACCCCCCGTGGCCGGGTCCGAACACCGGGGAGCTGTTTTTT
cdr3_length: 20; j_call: TRBJ2-1; v_call: TRBV4-1; d_call: TRBD2; clone_size: NA; cdr3_aa: CASSSPGLAGGPRGYNEQFF; cdr3_nt: TGCGCCAGCAGCAGCCCCGGACTAGCGGGAGGGCCAAGAGGATACAATGAGCAGTTCTTC
cdr3_length: 14; j_call: TRBJ1-6; v_call: TRBV4-2; d_call: NA; clone_size: few; cdr3_aa: CASSLPSRNSPLHF; cdr3_nt: TGTGCCAGCAGCCTCCCATCTAGGAATTCACCCCTCCACTTT
cdr3_length: 15; j_call: TRBJ2-1; v_call: TRBV27; d_call: TRBD2; clone_size: many; cdr3_aa: CASSQPSGSSDEQFF; cdr3_nt: TGTGCCAGCAGTCAACCTAGCGGGAGTTCTGATGAGCAGTTCTTC
cdr3_length: 17; j_call: TRBJ2-5; v_call: TRBV4-3; d_call: TRBD2; clone_size: many; cdr3_aa: CASSQDVLAGGPMTQYF; cdr3_nt: TGCGCCAGCAGCCAAGACGTTCTAGCGGGAGGGCCGATGACCCAGTACTTC
cdr3_length: 15; j_call: TRBJ1-1; v_call: TRBV28; d_call: NA; clone_size: few; cdr3_aa: CASTVLVGRLTEAFF; cdr3_nt: TGTGCCAGCACCGTATTGGTAGGGAGGCTCACTGAAGCTTTCTTT
cdr3_length: 14; j_call: TRBJ2-1; v_call: TRBV29-1; d_call: NA; clone_size: few; cdr3_aa: CSVEDLGWDNEQFF; cdr3_nt: TGCAGCGTTGAAGATCTGGGTTGGGACAATGAGCAGTTCTTC
cdr3_length: 14; j_call: TRBJ2-7; v_call: TRBV6-1; d_call: TRBD1; clone_size: NA; cdr3_aa: CASSRQGESDEQYF; cdr3_nt: TGTGCCAGTAGCCGACAGGGAGAGTCCGACGAGCAGTACTTC
cdr3_length: 14; j_call: TRBJ2-1; v_call: TRBV7-8; d_call: NA; clone_size: NA; cdr3_aa: CASSLGTQYNEQFF; cdr3_nt: TGTGCCAGCAGCCTAGGGACTCAGTACAATGAGCAGTTCTTC
cdr3_length: 15; j_call: TRBJ2-1; v_call: TRBV24-1; d_call: TRBD2; clone_size: many; cdr3_aa: CATSDLASGVNEQFF; cdr3_nt: TGTGCCACCAGTGATTTGGCTAGCGGGGTCAATGAGCAGTTCTTC